The entry below describes one T cell receptor (beta chain). V shed 4 bases, J shed 6 bases, and the junction held 9 bases outside the gene matches. The CDR3 contains 15 residues. Looked up from germline, CDR1 is SGHTS and CDR2 is YDEGEE. These data come from a study of T cell changes during pregnancy in multiple sclerosis. Generated by immunoSEQ multiplex PCR, the TCRdb table keeps only in-frame clones and is missing some. The sample has over 45,000 clones; 88% are singletons. The specimen was CD4+ T cells from peripheral blood mononuclear cells, collected in the second trimester of pregnancy. This TCR derives from a female donor with multiple sclerosis, enrolled in a pregnancy study. The V call is TRBV5-8, the J call TRBJ2-1, with 8 bases lining up with TRBD1. In DNA form, the CDR3 reads TGTGCCAGCAGCCTCGGACAGGGCACCCGCAATGAGCAGTTCTTC. Translated: CASSLGQGTRNEQFF. The complete variable domain, with remaining parts taken from reference TRBV5-8 and TRBJ2-1, reads EAGVTQSPTHLIKTRGQQATLRCSPISGHTSVYWYQQALGLGLQFLLWYDEGEERNRGNFPPRFSGRQFPNYSSELNVNALELEDSALYLCASSLGQGTRNEQFFGPGTRLTVL.